This record concerns one T cell receptor beta chain sequence. Its antigen is undetermined. This entry comes from a study of beta chain features in type 1 diabetes. Study as a whole: Healthy donors and patients showed comparable age, gender and cell yields.

V shed 7 bases and J shed 5 bases, with 15 bases lying between them. This CDR3 comprises 14 residues. Germline-derived CDR1 and CDR2 are LGHNA and YNFKEQ. Study outcomes and limitations: Moderate but significant shortening of TCRB CDR3s was recorded in all four CD4+ subsets from Type 1 diabetes patients. The analysis here could not establish whether HLA type shapes TCRB rearrangement. For type 1 diabetes patients, VDJ junctions showed fewer insertions and more deletions.

Since all of the isolated RNA was reverse transcribed, expressed TCRB transcripts were what got sequenced. Repertoires were generated with immunoSEQ multiplex PCR, while TCRdb's copy carries only in-frame clones and drops some. The sample shows about 240,000 clones, around 13% of them seen only once. The sequence was collected from a man under 40 with type 1 diabetes. The specimen sequenced was naive CD4+ T cells from blood. This chain joins TRBV4-2 and TRBJ2-1, with D tentatively TRBD1 (5 bases). In DNA, the CDR3 is TGTGCCAGCACTTCCAGGGTAAGCGACAATGAGCAGTTCTTC. Translating it yields CASTSRVSDNEQFF.